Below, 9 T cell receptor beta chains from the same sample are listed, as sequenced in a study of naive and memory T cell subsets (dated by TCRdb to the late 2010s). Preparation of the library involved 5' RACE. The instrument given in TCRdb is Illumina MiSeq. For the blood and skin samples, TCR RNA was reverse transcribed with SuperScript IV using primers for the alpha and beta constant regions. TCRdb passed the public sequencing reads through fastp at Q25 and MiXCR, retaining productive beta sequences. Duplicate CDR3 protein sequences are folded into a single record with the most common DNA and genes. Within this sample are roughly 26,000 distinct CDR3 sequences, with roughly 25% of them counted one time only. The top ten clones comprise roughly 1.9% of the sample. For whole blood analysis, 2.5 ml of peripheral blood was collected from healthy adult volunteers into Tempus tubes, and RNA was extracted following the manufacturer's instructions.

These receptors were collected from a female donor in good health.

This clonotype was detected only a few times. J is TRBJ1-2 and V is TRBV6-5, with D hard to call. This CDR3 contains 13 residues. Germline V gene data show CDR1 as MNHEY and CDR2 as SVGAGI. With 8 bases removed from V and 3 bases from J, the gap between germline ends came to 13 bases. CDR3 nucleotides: TGTGCCAGCCAACCGAGGGTTCACTATGGCTACACCTTC. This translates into CASQPRVHYGYTF.

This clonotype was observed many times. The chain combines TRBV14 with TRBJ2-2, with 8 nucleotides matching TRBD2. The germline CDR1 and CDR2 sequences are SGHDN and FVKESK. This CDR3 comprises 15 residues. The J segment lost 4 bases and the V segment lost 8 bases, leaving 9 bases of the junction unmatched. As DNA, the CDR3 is TGTGCCAGCTCACCACGGAGCGGGAGCACCGGGGAGCTGTTTTTT. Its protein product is CASSPRSGSTGELFF.

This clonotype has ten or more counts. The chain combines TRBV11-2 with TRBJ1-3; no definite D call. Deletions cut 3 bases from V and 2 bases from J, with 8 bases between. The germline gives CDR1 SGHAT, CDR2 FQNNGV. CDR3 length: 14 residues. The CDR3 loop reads CASSFGRTGNTIYF. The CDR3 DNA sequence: TGTGCCAGCAGCTTCGGAAGGACTGGAAACACCATATATTTT.

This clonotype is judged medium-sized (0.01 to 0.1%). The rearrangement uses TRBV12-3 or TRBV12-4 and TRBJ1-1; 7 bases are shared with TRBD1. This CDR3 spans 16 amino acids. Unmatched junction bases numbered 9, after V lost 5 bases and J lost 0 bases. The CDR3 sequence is CASSHRQGPLNTEAFF. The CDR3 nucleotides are TGTGCCAGCAGTCACCGACAGGGACCTTTGAACACTGAAGCTTTCTTT.

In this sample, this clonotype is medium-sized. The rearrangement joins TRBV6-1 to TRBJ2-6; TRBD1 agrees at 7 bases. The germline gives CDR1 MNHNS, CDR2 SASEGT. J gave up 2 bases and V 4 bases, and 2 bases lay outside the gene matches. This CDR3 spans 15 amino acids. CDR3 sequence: CASSAQGAGANVLTF. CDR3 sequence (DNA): TGTGCCAGCAGTGCTCAGGGGGCTGGGGCCAACGTCCTGACTTTC.

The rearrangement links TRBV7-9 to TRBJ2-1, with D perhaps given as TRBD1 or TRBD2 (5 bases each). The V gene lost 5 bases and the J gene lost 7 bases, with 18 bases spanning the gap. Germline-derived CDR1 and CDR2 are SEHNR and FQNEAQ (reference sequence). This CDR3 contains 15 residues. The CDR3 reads CASSPSGRGVNEQFF. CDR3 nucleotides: TGTGCCAGCAGCCCCTCCGGACGGGGCGTAAATGAGCAGTTCTTC.

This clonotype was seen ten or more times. CDR3 in amino acids: CASSPMTGEETQYF. The CDR3 nucleotides are TGTGCCAGCTCACCGATGACAGGGGAAGAGACCCAGTACTTC. The genes are TRBV18 and TRBJ2-5; 8 bases align to TRBD1. Germline CDR1 is KGHSH and CDR2 is LQKENI. CDR3 length equals 14 residues. V was pared by 3 bases and J by 3 bases, with 3 bases of the junction left unmatched.

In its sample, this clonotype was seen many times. The CDR3 DNA reads as TGTGCCAGCAGCATAGTACAGAGGGTACCTTACGAGCAGTACTTC. Translation: CASSIVQRVPYEQYF. The J gene is TRBJ2-7, the V gene TRBV21-1; TRBD1, the D gene given by the table, was not confirmed from the DNA. TRBV21-1 is reported as a pseudogene. This CDR3 spans 15 amino acids.

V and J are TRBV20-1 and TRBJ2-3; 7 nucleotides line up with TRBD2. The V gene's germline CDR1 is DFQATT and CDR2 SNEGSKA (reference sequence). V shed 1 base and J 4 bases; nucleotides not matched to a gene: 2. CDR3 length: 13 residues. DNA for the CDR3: TGCAGTGCTAGAGGGGGAGGGCCAGATACGCAGTATTTT. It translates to CSARGGGPDTQYF.